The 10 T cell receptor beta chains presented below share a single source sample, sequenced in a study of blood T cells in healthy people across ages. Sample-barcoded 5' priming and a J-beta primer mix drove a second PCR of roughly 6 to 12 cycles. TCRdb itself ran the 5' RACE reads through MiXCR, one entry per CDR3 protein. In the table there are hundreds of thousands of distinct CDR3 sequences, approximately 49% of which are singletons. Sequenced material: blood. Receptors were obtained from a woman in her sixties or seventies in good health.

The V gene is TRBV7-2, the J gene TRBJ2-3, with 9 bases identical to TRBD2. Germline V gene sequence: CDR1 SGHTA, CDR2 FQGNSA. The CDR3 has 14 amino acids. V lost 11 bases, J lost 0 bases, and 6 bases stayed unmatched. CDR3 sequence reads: CACAAGGSTDTQYF. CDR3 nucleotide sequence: TGTGCCTGCGCGGCGGGGGGGAGCACAGATACGCAGTATTTT.

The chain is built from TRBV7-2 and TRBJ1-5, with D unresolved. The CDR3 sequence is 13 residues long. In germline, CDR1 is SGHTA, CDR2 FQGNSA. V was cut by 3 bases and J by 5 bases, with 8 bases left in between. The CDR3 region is CASSLVEDQPQHF. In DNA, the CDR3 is TGTGCCAGCAGCTTGGTCGAGGATCAGCCCCAGCATTTT.

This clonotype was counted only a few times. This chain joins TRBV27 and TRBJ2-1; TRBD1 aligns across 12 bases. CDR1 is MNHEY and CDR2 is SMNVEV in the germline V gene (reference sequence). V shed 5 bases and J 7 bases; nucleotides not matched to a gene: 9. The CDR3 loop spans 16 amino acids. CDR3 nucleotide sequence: TGTGCCAGCAGTCCCCTCACGGGACAGGGGGCTAATGAGCAGTTCTTC. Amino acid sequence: CASSPLTGQGANEQFF.

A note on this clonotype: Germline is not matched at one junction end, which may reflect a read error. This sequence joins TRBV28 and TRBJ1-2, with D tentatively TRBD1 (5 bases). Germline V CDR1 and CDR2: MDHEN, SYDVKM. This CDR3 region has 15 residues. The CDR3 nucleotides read TGTGCCGGCAGTGATAGTCCGGGACTGAATTATGGCTACACCTTC. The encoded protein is CAGSDSPGLNYGYTF.

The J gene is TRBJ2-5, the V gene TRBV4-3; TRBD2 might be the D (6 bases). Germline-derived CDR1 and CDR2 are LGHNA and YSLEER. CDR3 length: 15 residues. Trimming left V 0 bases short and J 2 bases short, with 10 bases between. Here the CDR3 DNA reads TGCGCCAGCAGCCAAGAATGGGGACTGCAAGAGACCCAGTACTTC. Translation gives CASSQEWGLQETQYF.

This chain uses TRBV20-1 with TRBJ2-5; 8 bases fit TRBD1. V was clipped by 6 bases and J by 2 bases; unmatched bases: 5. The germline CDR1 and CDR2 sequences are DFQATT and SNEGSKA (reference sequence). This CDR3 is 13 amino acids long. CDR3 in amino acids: CSARTGMQETQYF. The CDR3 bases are TGCAGTGCCAGGACAGGGATGCAAGAGACCCAGTACTTC.

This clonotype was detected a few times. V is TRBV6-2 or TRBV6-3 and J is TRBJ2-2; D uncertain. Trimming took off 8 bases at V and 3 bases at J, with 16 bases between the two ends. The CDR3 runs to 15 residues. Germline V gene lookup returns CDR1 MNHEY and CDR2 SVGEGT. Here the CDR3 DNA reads TGTGCCAGCCATCCACGTCTTGGAGACACCGGGGAGCTGTTTTTT. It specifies CASHPRLGDTGELFF.

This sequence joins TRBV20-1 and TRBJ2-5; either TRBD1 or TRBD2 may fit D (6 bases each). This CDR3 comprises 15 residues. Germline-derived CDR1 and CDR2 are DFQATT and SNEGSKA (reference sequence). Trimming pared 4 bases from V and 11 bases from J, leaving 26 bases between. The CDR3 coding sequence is TGCAGTGCTAAGGAAACAGGGTTCGGGGGTAATGAGCAGTACTTC. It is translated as CSAKETGFGGNEQYF.

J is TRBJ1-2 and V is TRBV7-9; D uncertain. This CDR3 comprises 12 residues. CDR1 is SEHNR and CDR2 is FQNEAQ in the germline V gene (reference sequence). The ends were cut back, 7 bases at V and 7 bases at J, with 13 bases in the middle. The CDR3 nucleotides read TGTGCCAGCACCCCTCCGGAAGGTGGCTACACCTTC. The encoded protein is CASTPPEGGYTF.

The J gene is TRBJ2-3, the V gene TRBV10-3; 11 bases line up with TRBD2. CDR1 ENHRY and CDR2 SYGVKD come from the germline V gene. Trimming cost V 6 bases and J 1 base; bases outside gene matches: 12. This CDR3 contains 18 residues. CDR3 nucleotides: TGTGCCATCAGATCTACTAGCGGGAGAAAAACGGGCACAGATACGCAGTATTTT. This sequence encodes CAIRSTSGRKTGTDTQYF.